This TCR beta chain was retrieved from a study of blood T cell repertoires in COVID-19. Looking at the study overall: Acute and convalescent COVID-19 specimens originated in the United States, Italy and Spain. The analysed material was cDNA or gDNA that came from T cells, B-cell-depleted T cells, or PBMCs.

As handled by the study authors: For nucleated cells, counts were estimated from reference gene primer amplification. Repertoires were generated with immunoSEQ multiplex PCR, while TCRdb's copy carries only in-frame clones and drops some. The D gene and trimming were derived from the DNA, and the V and J assignments and clone size from that table. The sample records 20,000 to 30,000 clones, roughly 90% being singletons. This clone was recorded only once. The TCR was taken from a woman aged 55-69 years with active COVID-19. Sequencing was carried out using peripheral blood.

CDR3 bases: TGTGCCAGCAGCTGGAACATTCGGGGTTACGAGCAGTACTTC. Translating gives CASSWNIRGYEQYF. This chain connects TRBV7-2 to TRBJ2-7, with a tentative D call TRBD2 (5 bases). Germline-derived CDR1 and CDR2 are SGHTA and FQGNSA. V was pared by 4 bases and J by 4 bases, with 14 bases between. The CDR3 runs 14 residues.